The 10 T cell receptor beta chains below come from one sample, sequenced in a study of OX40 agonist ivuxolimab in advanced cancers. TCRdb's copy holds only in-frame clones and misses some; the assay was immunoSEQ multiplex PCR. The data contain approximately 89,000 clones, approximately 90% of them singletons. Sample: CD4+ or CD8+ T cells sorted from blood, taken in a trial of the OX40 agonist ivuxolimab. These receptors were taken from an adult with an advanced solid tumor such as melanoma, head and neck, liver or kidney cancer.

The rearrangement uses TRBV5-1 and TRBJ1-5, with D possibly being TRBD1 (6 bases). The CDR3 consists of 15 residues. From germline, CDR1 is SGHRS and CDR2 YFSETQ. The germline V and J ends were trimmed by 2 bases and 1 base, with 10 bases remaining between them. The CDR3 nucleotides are TGCGCCAGCAGCTTTGGGGGGGCAAGCAATCAGCCCCAGCATTTT. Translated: CASSFGGASNQPQHF.

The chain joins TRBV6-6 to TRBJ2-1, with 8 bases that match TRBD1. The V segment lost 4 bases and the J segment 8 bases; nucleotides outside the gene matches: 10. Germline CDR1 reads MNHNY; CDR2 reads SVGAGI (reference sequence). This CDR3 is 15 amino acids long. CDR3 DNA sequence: TGTGCCAGCAGTTTCCGCGGGACAGGTGGCTATGAGCAGTTCTTC. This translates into CASSFRGTGGYEQFF.

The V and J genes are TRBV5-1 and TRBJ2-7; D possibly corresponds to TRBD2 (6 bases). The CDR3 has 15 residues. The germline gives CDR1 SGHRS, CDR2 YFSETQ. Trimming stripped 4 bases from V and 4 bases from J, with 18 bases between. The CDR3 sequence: CASSPRSAGGYEQYF. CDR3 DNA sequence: TGCGCCAGCAGCCCCAGGTCTGCTGGGGGGTACGAGCAGTACTTC.

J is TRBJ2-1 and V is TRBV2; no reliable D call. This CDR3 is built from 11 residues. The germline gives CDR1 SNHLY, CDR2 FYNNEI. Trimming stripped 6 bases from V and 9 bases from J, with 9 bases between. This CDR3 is CASRKAPEQFF. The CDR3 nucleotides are TGTGCCAGCAGAAAAGCTCCTGAGCAGTTCTTC.

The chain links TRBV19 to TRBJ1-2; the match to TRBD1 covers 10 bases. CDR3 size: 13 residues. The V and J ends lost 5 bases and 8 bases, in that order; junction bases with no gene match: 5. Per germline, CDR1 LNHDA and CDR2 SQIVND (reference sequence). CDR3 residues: CASSGTGERGYTF. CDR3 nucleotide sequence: TGTGCCAGTAGTGGGACAGGGGAACGCGGCTACACCTTC.

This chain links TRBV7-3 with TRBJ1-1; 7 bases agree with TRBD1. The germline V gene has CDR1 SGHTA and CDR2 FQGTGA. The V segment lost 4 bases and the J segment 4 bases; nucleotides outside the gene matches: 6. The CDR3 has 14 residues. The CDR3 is CASSSRQGGTEAFF. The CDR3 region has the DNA TGTGCCAGCAGCTCCAGACAGGGTGGCACTGAAGCTTTCTTT.

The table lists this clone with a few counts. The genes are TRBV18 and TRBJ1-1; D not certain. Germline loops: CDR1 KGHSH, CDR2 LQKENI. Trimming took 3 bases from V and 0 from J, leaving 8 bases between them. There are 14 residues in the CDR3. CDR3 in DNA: TGTGCCAGCTCACCGGTGTCGGTGAACACTGAAGCTTTCTTT. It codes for CASSPVSVNTEAFF.

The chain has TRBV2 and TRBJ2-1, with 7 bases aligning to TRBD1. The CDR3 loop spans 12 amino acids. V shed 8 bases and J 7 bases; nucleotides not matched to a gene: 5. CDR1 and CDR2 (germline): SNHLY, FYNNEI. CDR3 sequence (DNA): TGTGCCAGCGGACCAGGGGGAAATGAGCAGTTCTTC. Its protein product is CASGPGGNEQFF.

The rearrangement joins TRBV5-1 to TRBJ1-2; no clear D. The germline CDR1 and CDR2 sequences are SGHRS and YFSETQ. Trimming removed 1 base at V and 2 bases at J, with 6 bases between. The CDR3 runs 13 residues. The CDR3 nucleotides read TGCGCCAGCAGCTTGACAACGAACTATGGCTACACCTTC. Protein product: CASSLTTNYGYTF.

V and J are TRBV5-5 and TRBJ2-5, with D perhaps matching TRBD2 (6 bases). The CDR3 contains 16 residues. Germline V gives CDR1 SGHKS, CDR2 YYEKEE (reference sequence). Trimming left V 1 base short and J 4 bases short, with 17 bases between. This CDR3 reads CASSLTDDGGGETQYF. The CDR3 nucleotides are TGTGCCAGCAGCTTGACCGACGACGGGGGAGGAGAGACCCAGTACTTC.